The 4 T cell receptor beta chains below come from one sample, sequenced in a study of blood T cell repertoires in COVID-19. Some clones are missing from TCRdb's copy, which holds only in-frame ones; the method was immunoSEQ multiplex PCR. The table shows about 74,000 clones, with roughly 70% occurring only once. The sample was peripheral blood. These receptors were collected from a man between 65 and 85 years old with acute or convalescent COVID-19.

The V and J genes are TRBV11-3 and TRBJ2-1, with a tentative D call TRBD2 (7 bases). The CDR3 extends over 16 amino acids. Germline assignment: CDR1 SGHNT and CDR2 YENEEA. V was cut by 0 bases and J by 7 bases, with 16 bases left in between. CDR3 DNA: TGTGCCAGCAGCTTAGATGCCGAGGGGGGGTCGAATGAGCAGTTCTTC. It translates to CASSLDAEGGSNEQFF.

The chain combines TRBV7-9 with TRBJ2-1, with TRBD2 identical over 8 bases. Germline loops: CDR1 SEHNR, CDR2 FQNEAQ (reference sequence). The CDR3 extends over 17 amino acids. The V segment lost 5 bases and the J segment 8 bases; nucleotides outside the gene matches: 17. The CDR3 DNA reads TGTGCCAGCAGCGCCATCGCTAGCGGGCGAGCGGGGTATGAGCAGTTCTTC. This translates into CASSAIASGRAGYEQFF.

V usage is TRBV28 and J usage is TRBJ1-5; 7 bases are a match to TRBD1. Germline lookup yields CDR1 MDHEN and CDR2 SYDVKM. This CDR3 has 13 residues. The V gene end was trimmed by 10 bases and the J gene end by 4 bases; junction bases not matched to a gene: 7. The CDR3 region is CANAPGGNQPQHF. DNA of the CDR3: TGTGCCAACGCGCCAGGGGGGAATCAGCCCCAGCATTTT.

The V call is TRBV28, the J call TRBJ1-2; a weak D match, TRBD1 (5 bases). The germline CDR1 and CDR2 sequences are MDHEN and SYDVKM. Between the trimmed V and J ends, which lost 4 bases and 0 bases, there was a span of 18 bases. The CDR3 spans 17 residues. This CDR3 reads CASSSQAGGRANYGYTF. The CDR3, as DNA: TGTGCCAGCAGTTCTCAGGCCGGGGGAAGGGCTAACTATGGCTACACCTTC.